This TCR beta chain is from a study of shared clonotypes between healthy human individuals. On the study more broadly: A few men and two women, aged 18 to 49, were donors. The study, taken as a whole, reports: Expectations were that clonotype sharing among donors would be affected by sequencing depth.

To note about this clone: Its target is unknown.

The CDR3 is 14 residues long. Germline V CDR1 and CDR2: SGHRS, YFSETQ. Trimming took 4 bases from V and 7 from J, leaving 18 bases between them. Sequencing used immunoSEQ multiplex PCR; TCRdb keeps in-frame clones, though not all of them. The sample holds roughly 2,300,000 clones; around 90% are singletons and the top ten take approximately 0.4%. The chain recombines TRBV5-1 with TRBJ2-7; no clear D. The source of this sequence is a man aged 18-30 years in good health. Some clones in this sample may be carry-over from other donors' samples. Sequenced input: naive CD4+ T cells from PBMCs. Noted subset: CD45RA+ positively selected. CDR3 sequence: CASSQVDTDGEQYF. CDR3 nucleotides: TGCGCCAGCAGCCAGGTAGACACCGATGGAGAGCAGTACTTC.